This T cell receptor beta chain was sequenced in a study of blood T cells in healthy people across ages. Study details: There was about one barcoded beta molecule captured by template switching per two T cells.

To note about this clonotype: This may come from a read error, since a much larger clone is one base off.

For the second PCR, which ran for roughly 7 to 11 cycles, a sample-barcoded 5' primer and a J-beta primer mix were used. MiXCR, run by TCRdb on the 5' RACE reads, gives a single entry per CDR3 protein. The sample lists under 850,000 distinct CDR3 sequences, around 34% seen once, with 10% to 15% in the top ten. This CDR3 contains 14 residues. The sequenced sample consisted of blood. The J gene is TRBJ2-1, the V gene TRBV12-3 or TRBV12-4; weak D call: TRBD2 (6 bases). The end of the DNA fits TRBJ2-7 better, so the J call may be wrong. This receptor was obtained from a man younger than 35 in good health. The CDR3 is CASSPGTLYNEQYF. CDR3 DNA: TGTGCCAGCAGCCCTGGGACTTTATACAATGAGCAGTACTTC.